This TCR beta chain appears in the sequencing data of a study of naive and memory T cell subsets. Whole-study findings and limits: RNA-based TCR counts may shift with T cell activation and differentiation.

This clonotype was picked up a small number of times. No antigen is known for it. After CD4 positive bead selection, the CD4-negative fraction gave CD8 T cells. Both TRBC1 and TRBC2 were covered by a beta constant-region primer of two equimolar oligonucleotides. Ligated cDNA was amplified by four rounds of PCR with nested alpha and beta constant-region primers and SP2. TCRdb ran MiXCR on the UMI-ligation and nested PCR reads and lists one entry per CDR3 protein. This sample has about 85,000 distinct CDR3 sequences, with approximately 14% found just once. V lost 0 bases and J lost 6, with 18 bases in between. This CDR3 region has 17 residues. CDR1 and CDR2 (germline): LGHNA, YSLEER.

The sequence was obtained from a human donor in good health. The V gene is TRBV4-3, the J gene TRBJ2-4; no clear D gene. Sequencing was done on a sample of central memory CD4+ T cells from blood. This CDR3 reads CASSQDLRQTRPNIQYF. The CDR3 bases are TGCGCCAGCAGCCAAGATCTTCGCCAAACCCGACCAAACATTCAGTACTTC.